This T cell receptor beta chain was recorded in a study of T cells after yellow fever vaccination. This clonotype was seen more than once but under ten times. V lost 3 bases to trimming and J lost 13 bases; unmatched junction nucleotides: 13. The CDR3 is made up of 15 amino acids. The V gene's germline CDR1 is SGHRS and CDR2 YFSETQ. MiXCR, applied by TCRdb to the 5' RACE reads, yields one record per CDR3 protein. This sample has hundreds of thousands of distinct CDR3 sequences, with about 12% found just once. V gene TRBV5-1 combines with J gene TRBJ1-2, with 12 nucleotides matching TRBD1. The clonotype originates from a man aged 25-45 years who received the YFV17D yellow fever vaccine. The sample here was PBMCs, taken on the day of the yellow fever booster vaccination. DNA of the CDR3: TGCGCCAGCAGCTCGGACGGGACAGGGGGCCTGTATAGCACCTTC. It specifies CASSSDGTGGLYSTF.